The 18 T cell receptor beta chains presented below share a single source sample, sequenced in a study of T cell responses to AZD1222 COVID-19 vaccine. The protocol was immunoSEQ multiplex PCR, while the TCRdb copy is restricted to in-frame clones and leaves out a portion. In the table there are about 76,000 clones, approximately 88% of which are singletons. Sequenced material: peripheral blood, taken on day 0 of MenACWY control vaccination. The receptors were gathered from an adult in good health.

V gene TRBV29-1 combines with J gene TRBJ2-3; TRBD2 aligns across 7 bases. The CDR3 totals 12 residues. V shed 5 bases and J 5 bases; nucleotides not matched to a gene: 4. CDR1 and CDR2 from the germline V gene are SQVTM and ANQGSEA. CDR3 in amino acids: CSVWTRRDTQYF. The CDR3 nucleotides read TGCAGCGTTTGGACTAGAAGAGATACGCAGTATTTT.

The chain couples TRBV19 to TRBJ2-1; no reliable D call. The V gene's germline CDR1 is LNHDA and CDR2 SQIVND (reference sequence). This CDR3 spans 10 amino acids. V was clipped by 8 bases and J by 8 bases, with 7 bases between them. Here the CDR3 reads CASGHHEQFF. The CDR3 bases are TGTGCCAGTGGTCACCATGAGCAGTTCTTC.

V is TRBV11-2 and J is TRBJ2-1, with no clear D. Germline-derived CDR1 and CDR2 are SGHAT and FQNNGV. Trimming took off 4 bases at V and 4 bases at J, with 14 bases between the two ends. This CDR3 is 15 amino acids long. The CDR3, as DNA: TGTGCCAGCAGCTCCGGTATGACGAGATACAATGAGCAGTTCTTC. It translates to CASSSGMTRYNEQFF.

The chain has TRBV6-4 and TRBJ1-1; D perhaps matches TRBD1 (6 bases). CDR3 size: 13 residues. Germline V lookup: CDR1 MRHNA, CDR2 SNTAGT. The ends were cut back, 5 bases at V and 1 base at J, with 8 bases in the middle. CDR3 nucleotide sequence: TGTGCCAGCAGTCTGGACAGGAACACTGAAGCTTTCTTT. Residues: CASSLDRNTEAFF.

The chain is built from TRBV14 and TRBJ2-7; 10 bases line up with TRBD2. This CDR3 has 18 residues. Trimming removed 4 bases from V and 5 bases from J; junction bases left unmatched: 17. Germline V gene sequence: CDR1 SGHDN, CDR2 FVKESK. CDR3 DNA: TGTGCCAGCAGCCCGTTAGCGGGAGGTGTAAGGAACAGCAACGAGCAGTACTTC. Translated: CASSPLAGGVRNSNEQYF.

This clone has only one observation. This sequence joins TRBV28 and TRBJ2-6; unclear D gene. The germline V and J ends were trimmed by 7 bases and 4 bases, with 14 bases remaining between them. The CDR3 sequence is 15 residues long. From germline, CDR1 is MDHEN and CDR2 SYDVKM. Here the CDR3 DNA reads TGTGCCAGCACCAGAGACGGCTCAGGGGCCAACGTCCTGACTTTC. Protein product: CASTRDGSGANVLTF.

This chain joins TRBV29-1 and TRBJ2-1; TRBD1 aligns across 9 bases. The trim removed 2 bases at V and 15 bases at J, leaving 8 bases unmatched. The CDR3 totals 12 residues. Per germline, CDR1 SQVTM and CDR2 ANQGSEA. CDR3 region: CSVEPRDRVRFF. The CDR3 DNA reads as TGCAGCGTTGAACCCAGGGACAGGGTACGGTTCTTC.

The chain joins TRBV19 to TRBJ2-2; unclear D gene. V was shortened by 6 bases and J by 6 bases, with 11 bases between the two germline ends. Germline CDR1 reads LNHDA; CDR2 reads SQIVND (reference sequence). This CDR3 has 13 residues. This CDR3 is CASSPVPPGELFF. The CDR3 DNA sequence: TGTGCCAGTAGCCCCGTCCCTCCCGGGGAGCTGTTTTTT.

The chain has TRBV24-1 and TRBJ2-5, with 7 bases lining up with TRBD1. Germline V gene lookup returns CDR1 KGHDR and CDR2 SFDVKD. There are 18 residues in the CDR3. V lost 1 base, J lost 1 base, and 11 bases stayed unmatched. For the CDR3, the DNA is TGTGCCACCAGTGATTTTAGGACAGGAAGGAGGTTCCAAGAGACCCAGTACTTC. Protein product: CATSDFRTGRRFQETQYF.

The chain joins TRBV7-8 to TRBJ2-1; TRBD2 agrees at 11 bases. Germline CDR1 and CDR2: SGHVS and FQNEAQ. The trim removed 5 bases at V and 6 bases at J, leaving 12 bases unmatched. The CDR3 runs to 17 residues. CDR3 sequence: CASSVSIPGLAGNEQFF. CDR3 sequence (DNA): TGTGCCAGCAGCGTATCCATTCCCGGACTAGCGGGCAATGAGCAGTTCTTC.

The chain employs TRBV11-3 and TRBJ2-3, with no clear D. The germline V gene has CDR1 SGHNT and CDR2 YENEEA. Trimming cost V 4 bases and J 6 bases, with 11 bases left between them. The CDR3 is 13 residues long. In DNA form, the CDR3 reads TGTGCCAGCAGCTCCACTAATTGGGATACGCAGTATTTT. Protein product: CASSSTNWDTQYF.

This clone was counted between two and nine times. V is TRBV21-1 and J is TRBJ1-1. TRBV21-1 is a known pseudogene. This CDR3 region has 13 residues. CDR3 sequence: CASSIRARAEAFF. The CDR3 nucleotides are TGTGCCAGCAGCATCAGAGCCCGGGCTGAAGCTTTCTTT.

The chain recombines TRBV9 with TRBJ1-3; tentatively, D is TRBD1 (6 bases). The CDR3 length is 16 residues. Trimming cost V 0 bases and J 2 bases, with 12 bases left between them. Germline CDR1 reads SGDLS; CDR2 reads YYNGEE. The CDR3 here is CASSVVEGEPGNTIYF. The DNA of the CDR3 is TGTGCCAGCAGCGTAGTGGAGGGGGAACCTGGAAACACCATATATTTT.

With respect to this clone: Its ends do not fully match the called genes, so a read error is possible. The CDR3 reads CAISAPDGDHF. The CDR3 bases are TGTGCCATCAGTGCCCCGGACGGCGACCACTTC. This chain joins TRBV10-3 and TRBJ1-2; D not certain. The CDR3 is 11 amino acids. Germline V CDR1 and CDR2: ENHRY, SYGVKD.

The J gene is TRBJ2-2, the V gene TRBV19, with D uncertain. This CDR3 contains 15 residues. The V end was cut by 3 bases, the J end by 1 base, with 9 bases between. Germline V gene data show CDR1 as LNHDA and CDR2 as SQIVND (reference sequence). The CDR3 nucleotides read TGTGCCAGTAGTATTGGCGCAGGGAACACCGGGGAGCTGTTTTTT. Protein: CASSIGAGNTGELFF.

This clone was observed once. The chain employs TRBV27 and TRBJ2-3; D tentatively reads TRBD1 or TRBD2 (5 bases each). Germline V gives CDR1 MNHEY, CDR2 SMNVEV (reference sequence). CDR3 length: 15 residues. V was shortened by 6 bases and J by 2 bases, with 15 bases between the two germline ends. CDR3 coding DNA: TGTGCCAGCAGCTCCACGGGACGTTACACAGATACGCAGTATTTT. Its protein product is CASSSTGRYTDTQYF.

This chain links TRBV20-1 with TRBJ2-1; D is perhaps TRBD1 or TRBD2 (5 bases each). V dropped 6 bases and J dropped 7 bases, with 7 bases sitting between them. The CDR3 contains 10 residues. The V gene's germline CDR1 is DFQATT and CDR2 SNEGSKA (reference sequence). The CDR3 nucleotides read TGCAGTGCCTGGGGGAATGAGCAGTTCTTC. Amino acids: CSAWGNEQFF.

The V call is TRBV27, the J call TRBJ2-5; D call uncertain. Germline values: CDR1 MNHEY, CDR2 SMNVEV (reference sequence). V was pared by 4 bases and J by 7 bases, with 10 bases between. The CDR3 consists of 12 residues. The CDR3 spells CASSSPLGTQYF. The CDR3 nucleotides read TGTGCCAGCAGTTCCCCCCTAGGGACCCAGTACTTC.